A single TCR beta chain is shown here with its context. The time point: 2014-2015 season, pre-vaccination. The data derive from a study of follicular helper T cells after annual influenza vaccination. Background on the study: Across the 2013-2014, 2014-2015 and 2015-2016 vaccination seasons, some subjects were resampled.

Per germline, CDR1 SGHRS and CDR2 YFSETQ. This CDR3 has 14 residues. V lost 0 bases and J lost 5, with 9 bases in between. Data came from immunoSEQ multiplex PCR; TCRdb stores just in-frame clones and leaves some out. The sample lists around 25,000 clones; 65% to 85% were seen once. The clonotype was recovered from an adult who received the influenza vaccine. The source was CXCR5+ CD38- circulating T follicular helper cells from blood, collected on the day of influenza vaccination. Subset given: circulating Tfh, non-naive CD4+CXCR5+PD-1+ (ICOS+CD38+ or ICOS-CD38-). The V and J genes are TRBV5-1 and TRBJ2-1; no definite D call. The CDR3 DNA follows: TGCGCCAGCAGCTTGGGAGTGGTCAACAATGAGCAGTTCTTC. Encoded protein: CASSLGVVNNEQFF.